This T cell receptor beta chain was profiled in a study of cytomegalovirus exposure and HLA in healthy donors. The wider study: Early release data held tens of millions of unique TCRs from HLA-typed donors. Findings of the study overall: The classifier reportedly diagnosed cytomegalovirus status with high sensitivity and specificity. Sequencing probably produced one cluster of sequence variants that were highly shared.

The PCR had 60 Vbeta and 13 Jbeta primers. TCRdb's table, derived via immunoSEQ multiplex PCR, lists solely in-frame clones and lacks some. The sample yields some 77,000 clones, roughly 78% seen once. This clone appeared a few times. The antigen is not known. CDR3 length equals 15 residues. V lost 1 base, J lost 2 bases, and 12 bases lay in between. Germline CDR1 SEHNR, CDR2 FQNEAQ (reference sequence). This chain joins TRBV7-9 and TRBJ2-7; D perhaps matches TRBD2 (6 bases). This receptor was identified in a man aged 30 to 45 in good health and CMV-seronegative. The sequencing sample was made of PBMCs. The CDR3 loop reads CASSLGNSGTYEQYF. Written as DNA, the CDR3 is TGTGCCAGCAGCTTAGGGAATAGCGGAACCTACGAGCAGTACTTC.